This T cell receptor beta chain was captured in a study of OX40 agonist ivuxolimab in advanced cancers. Notes on the study in general: More expanded clones were found, on average, in CD8+ than in CD4+ T cells. Several nonresponders also turned out to have low normalized T-cell clonal expansion.

Exclusion of a patient followed from autoimmune disease history or systemic immunosuppression. With baseline, cycle 4 day 1, and cycle 7 day 1 as timepoints, blood was sampled. The CDR3 consists of 16 residues. V gave up 1 base and J gave up 1 base; unmatched junction bases: 7. Germline V gene data show CDR1 as MNHNY and CDR2 as SVGAGI (reference sequence). Some clones are missing from TCRdb's copy, which holds only in-frame ones; the method was immunoSEQ multiplex PCR. The repertoire holds 70,000 to 85,000 clones, nearly 95% seen once, with about 10% in the top ten. About this clone: Its antigen is unknown.

The input for sequencing was CD4+ or CD8+ T cells sorted from blood, taken in a trial of the OX40 agonist ivuxolimab. V gene TRBV6-6 combines with J gene TRBJ2-7, with 7 positions matching TRBD2. The source of this sequence is an adult with an advanced solid tumor such as melanoma, head and neck, liver or kidney cancer. This chain's CDR3 is CASSYFVASGSYEQYF. The CDR3 DNA is TGTGCCAGCAGTTACTTCGTGGCTAGCGGATCCTACGAGCAGTACTTC.